A single sample is the source of the 3 T cell receptor beta chains below, sequenced in a study of T cells in women clearing cervical HPV infection. Profiling relied on immunoSEQ multiplex PCR, and the TCRdb table lists in-frame clones only, not all of them. The sample holds tens of thousands of clones. Sequencing input: blood buffy coat. The receptors were sampled from a woman aged 18-69 years with a cervical HPV16 infection that either progressed to CIN3+ or cleared (not recorded which).

About this clone itself: The observed sequence ends 3 residues before the CDR3 terminus, with the missing tail filled in from the germline J gene. This chain uses TRBV6-2 or TRBV6-3 with TRBJ1-6; 7 positions match TRBD1. This CDR3 region has 15 residues. V lost 2 bases, J lost 7 bases, and 5 bases stayed unmatched. Per the germline V gene, CDR1 is MNHEY and CDR2 is SVGEGT. The sequenced CDR3 bases are TGTGCCAGCAGTTACGCGTGGGACAGAAATTCACCC. It is translated as CASSYAWDRNSP. The CDR3 in its entirety is CASSYAWDRNSPLHF.

Comment on this clone: The read terminates 3 residues before the CDR3 end, so the remaining end is supplied by the germline J gene. The V gene is TRBV20-1, the J gene TRBJ2-1, with 8 bases identical to TRBD2. After removal of 2 bases from V and 9 bases from J, the junction contained 9 bases not matched to a gene. Germline values: CDR1 DFQATT, CDR2 SNEGSKA (reference sequence). The CDR3 consists of 14 residues. The sequenced part of the CDR3 DNA is TGCAGTGCTAGAAACCCGGGACTAGTGCGTGAG. This encodes CSARNPGLVRE. The entire CDR3 sequence reads CSARNPGLVREQFF.

Comment on this clone: The CDR3 end lies 3 residues beyond the end of the read and is filled in from the germline J gene. The rearrangement links TRBV29-1 to TRBJ1-3; no clear D gene. Germline V gene lookup returns CDR1 SQVTM and CDR2 ANQGSEA. The V end lost 4 bases, the J end lost 0 bases, and 10 bases lay between the germline ends. CDR3 length: 14 residues. The CDR3 bases that were read are TGCAGCGTTGGCGGGTTGAGCTCTGGAAACACC. Its protein is CSVGGLSSGNT. Given in full, the CDR3 is CSVGGLSSGNTIYF.